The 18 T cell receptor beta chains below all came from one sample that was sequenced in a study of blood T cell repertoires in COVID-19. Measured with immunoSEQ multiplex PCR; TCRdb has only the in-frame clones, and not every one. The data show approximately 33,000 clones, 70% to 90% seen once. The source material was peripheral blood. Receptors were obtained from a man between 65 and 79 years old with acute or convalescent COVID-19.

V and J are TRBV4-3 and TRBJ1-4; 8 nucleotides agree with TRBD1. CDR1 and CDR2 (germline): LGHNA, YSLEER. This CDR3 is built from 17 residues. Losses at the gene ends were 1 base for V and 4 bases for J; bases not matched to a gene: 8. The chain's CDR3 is CASSQGTGSELNEKLFF. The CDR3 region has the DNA TGCGCCAGCAGCCAAGGGACAGGGTCCGAGCTTAATGAAAAACTGTTTTTT.

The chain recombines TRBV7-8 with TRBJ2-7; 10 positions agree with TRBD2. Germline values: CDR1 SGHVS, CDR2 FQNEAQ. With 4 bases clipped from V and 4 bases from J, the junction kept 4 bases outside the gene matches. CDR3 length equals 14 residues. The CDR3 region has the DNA TGTGCCAGCAGCTGGGCTAGCGGGAGTTACGAGCAGTACTTC. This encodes CASSWASGSYEQYF.

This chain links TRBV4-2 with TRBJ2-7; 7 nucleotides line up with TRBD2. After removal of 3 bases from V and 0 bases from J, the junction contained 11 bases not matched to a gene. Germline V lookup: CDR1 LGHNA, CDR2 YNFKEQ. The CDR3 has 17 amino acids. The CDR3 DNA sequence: TGTGCCAGCAGCCAGGCCATATCTCCGGGGGGCTCCTACGAGCAGTACTTC. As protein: CASSQAISPGGSYEQYF.

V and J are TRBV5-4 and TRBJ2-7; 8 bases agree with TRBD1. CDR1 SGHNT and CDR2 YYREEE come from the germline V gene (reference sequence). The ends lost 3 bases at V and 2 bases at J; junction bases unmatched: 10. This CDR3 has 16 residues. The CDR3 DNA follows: TGTGCCAGCAGCTCGACAGGGGCCCCCCTCCCCTACGAGCAGTACTTC. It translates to CASSSTGAPLPYEQYF.

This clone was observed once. This CDR3 is CASSPLLGNEQYF. The CDR3 DNA reads as TGTGCCAGCAGTCCCCTCCTCGGGAACGAGCAGTACTTC. The rearrangement joins TRBV28 to TRBJ2-7; maybe TRBD2 (5 bases). The germline V gene has CDR1 MDHEN and CDR2 SYDVKM. The germline V and J ends were trimmed by 5 bases and 5 bases, with 13 bases remaining between them. This CDR3 spans 13 amino acids. Full variable domain (remainder filled in from reference TRBV28 and TRBJ2-7): DVKVTQSSRYLVKRTGEKVFLECVQDMDHENMFWYRQDPGLGLRLIYFSYDVKMKEKGDIPEGYSVSREKKERFSLILESASTNQTSMYLCASSPLLGNEQYFGPGTRLTVT.

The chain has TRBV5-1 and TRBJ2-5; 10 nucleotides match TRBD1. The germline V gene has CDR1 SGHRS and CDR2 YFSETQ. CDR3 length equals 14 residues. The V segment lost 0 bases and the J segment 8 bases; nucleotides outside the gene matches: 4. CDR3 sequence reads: CASSLAGQGGTQYF. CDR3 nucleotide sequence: TGCGCCAGCAGCTTGGCCGGACAGGGGGGCACCCAGTACTTC.

The CDR3, as DNA: TGTGCCAGCAGCTCGGACAGGGCCCAGCCCCAGCATTTT. It yields the protein CASSSDRAQPQHF. The chain uses TRBV7-2 and TRBJ1-5; 8 bases align to TRBD1. J was trimmed by 7 bases and V by 4 bases; bases with no gene match: 3. The length of the CDR3 is 13 residues. Germline V gene data show CDR1 as SGHTA and CDR2 as FQGNSA.

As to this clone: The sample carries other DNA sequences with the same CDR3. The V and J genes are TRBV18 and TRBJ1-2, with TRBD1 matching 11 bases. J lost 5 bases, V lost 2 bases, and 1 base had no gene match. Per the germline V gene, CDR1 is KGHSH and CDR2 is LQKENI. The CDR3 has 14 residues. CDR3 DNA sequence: TGTGCCAGCTCACCAGGACAGGGGGCGTATGGCTACACCTTC. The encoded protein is CASSPGQGAYGYTF.

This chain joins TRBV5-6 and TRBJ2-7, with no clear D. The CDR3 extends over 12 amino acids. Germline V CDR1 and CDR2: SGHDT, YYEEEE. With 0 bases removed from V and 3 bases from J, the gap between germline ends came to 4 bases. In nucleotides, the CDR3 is TGTGCCAGCAGCTTGGCCAGCTACGAGCAGTACTTC. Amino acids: CASSLASYEQYF.

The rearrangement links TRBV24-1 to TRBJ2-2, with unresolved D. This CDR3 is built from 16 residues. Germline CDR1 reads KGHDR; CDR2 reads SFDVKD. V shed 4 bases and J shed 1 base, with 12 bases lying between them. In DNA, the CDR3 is TGTGCCACCAGTGACCTGGGCGTTTTGAACACCGGGGAGCTGTTTTTT. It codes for CATSDLGVLNTGELFF.

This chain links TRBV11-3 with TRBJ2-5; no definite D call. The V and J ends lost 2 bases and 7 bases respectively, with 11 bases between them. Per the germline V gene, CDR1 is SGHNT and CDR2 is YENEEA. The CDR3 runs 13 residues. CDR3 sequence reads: CASSLTRDSTQYF. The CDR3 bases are TGTGCCAGCAGCTTAACCCGAGATTCGACCCAGTACTTC.

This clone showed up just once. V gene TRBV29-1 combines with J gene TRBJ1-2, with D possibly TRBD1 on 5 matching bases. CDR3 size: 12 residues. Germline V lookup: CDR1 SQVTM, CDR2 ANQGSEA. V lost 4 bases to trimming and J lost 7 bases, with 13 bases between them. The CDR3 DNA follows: TGCAGCGTTGTAAGACAGTTATCTGGCTACACCTTC. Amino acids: CSVVRQLSGYTF.

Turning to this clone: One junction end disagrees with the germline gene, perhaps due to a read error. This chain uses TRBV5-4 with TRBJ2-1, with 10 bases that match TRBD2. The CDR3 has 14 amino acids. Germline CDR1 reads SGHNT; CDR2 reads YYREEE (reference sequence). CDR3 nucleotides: TGTGCCAGCAGCTTGGAACTAGCGGGATATCACAGGGTCTTC. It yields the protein CASSLELAGYHRVF.

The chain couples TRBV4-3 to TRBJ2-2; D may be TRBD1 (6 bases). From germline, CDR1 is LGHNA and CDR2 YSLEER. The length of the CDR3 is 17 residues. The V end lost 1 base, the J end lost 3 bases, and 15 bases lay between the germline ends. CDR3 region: CASSQAQGFTDTGELFF. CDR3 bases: TGCGCCAGCAGCCAAGCACAGGGCTTCACGGACACCGGGGAGCTGTTTTTT.

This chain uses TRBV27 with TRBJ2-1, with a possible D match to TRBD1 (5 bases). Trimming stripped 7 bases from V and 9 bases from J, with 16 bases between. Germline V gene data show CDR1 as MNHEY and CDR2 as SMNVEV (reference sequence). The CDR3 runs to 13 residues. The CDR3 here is CASTTTDSAEQFF. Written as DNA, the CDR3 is TGTGCCAGCACCACGACAGATTCGGCTGAGCAGTTCTTC.

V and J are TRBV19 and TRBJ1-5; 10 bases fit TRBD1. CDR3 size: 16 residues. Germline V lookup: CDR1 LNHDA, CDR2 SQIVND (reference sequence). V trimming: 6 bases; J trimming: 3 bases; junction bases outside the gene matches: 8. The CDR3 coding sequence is TGTGCCAGTAGGTATGGACAGGGGGAATACAATCAGCCCCAGCATTTT. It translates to CASRYGQGEYNQPQHF.

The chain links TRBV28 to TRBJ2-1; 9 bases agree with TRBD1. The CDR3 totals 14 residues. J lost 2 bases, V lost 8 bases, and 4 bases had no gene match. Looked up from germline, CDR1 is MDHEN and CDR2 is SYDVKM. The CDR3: CASRTGGAYNEQFF. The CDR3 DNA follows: TGTGCCAGCCGTACAGGGGGCGCCTACAATGAGCAGTTCTTC.

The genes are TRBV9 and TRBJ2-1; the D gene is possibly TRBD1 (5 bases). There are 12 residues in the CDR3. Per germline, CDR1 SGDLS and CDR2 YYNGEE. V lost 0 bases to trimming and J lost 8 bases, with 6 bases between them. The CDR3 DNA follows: TGTGCCAGCAGCGTAGAGGGGTATGAGCAGTTCTTC. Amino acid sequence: CASSVEGYEQFF.